This entry lists 32 T cell receptor beta chains sequenced from one sample in a study of OX40 agonist ivuxolimab in advanced cancers. Generated by immunoSEQ multiplex PCR, the TCRdb table keeps only in-frame clones and is missing some. The data contain 45,000 to 55,000 clones, around 85% of them singletons. Sample: CD4+ or CD8+ T cells sorted from blood, taken in a trial of the OX40 agonist ivuxolimab. The receptors derive from an adult with an advanced solid tumor such as melanoma, head and neck, liver or kidney cancer.

The chain employs TRBV28 and TRBJ1-2; D not resolved. Germline values: CDR1 MDHEN, CDR2 SYDVKM. V dropped 6 bases and J dropped 3 bases, with 11 bases sitting between them. The CDR3 has 13 residues. In DNA form, the CDR3 reads TGTGCCAGCAGCGGGTTCGTCGACTATGGCTACACCTTC. It translates to CASSGFVDYGYTF.

The chain joins TRBV7-3 to TRBJ2-5; TRBD2 might be the D (6 bases). CDR1 and CDR2 from the germline V gene are SGHTA and FQGTGA. Trimming pared 1 base from V and 9 bases from J, leaving 12 bases between. The CDR3 covers 13 residues. CDR3 coding DNA: TGTGCCAGCAGCTTAAGTCGCGGGGTGGCCCAGTACTTC. Its protein is CASSLSRGVAQYF.

This chain uses TRBV28 with TRBJ2-1; maybe TRBD2 (5 bases). V was cut by 2 bases and J by 8 bases, with 10 bases left in between. Germline CDR1 is MDHEN and CDR2 is SYDVKM. CDR3 length: 13 residues. The CDR3 spells CASSLRGSYEQFF. CDR3 coding DNA: TGTGCCAGCAGTTTACGAGGGAGTTATGAGCAGTTCTTC.

The chain combines TRBV5-8 with TRBJ2-7; D remains ambiguous. Germline CDR1 SGHTS, CDR2 YDEGEE. Trimming cost V 0 bases and J 5 bases, with 9 bases left between them. CDR3 size: 13 residues. For the CDR3, the DNA is TGTGCCAGCAGCTTGGTACTCAAGAACGAGCAGTACTTC. This encodes CASSLVLKNEQYF.

This chain joins TRBV21-1 and TRBJ1-3. TRBV21-1 is assigned pseudogene status. The CDR3 totals 15 residues. This chain's CDR3 is CASSTGPKPGNTIYF. The CDR3 region has the DNA TGTGCCAGCAGCACGGGACCCAAACCGGGAAACACCATATATTTT.

This chain links TRBV10-2 with TRBJ1-5; D is perhaps TRBD1 (5 bases). This CDR3 has 13 residues. V was shortened by 3 bases and J by 10 bases, with 13 bases between the two germline ends. In germline, CDR1 is WSHSY, CDR2 SAAADI. The CDR3 DNA sequence: TGCGCCAGCAGTGACCTTAGTGGACATCCCCAGCATTTT. Translating gives CASSDLSGHPQHF.

The gene calls are TRBV28 and TRBJ2-1, with 8 bases matching TRBD2. Germline loops: CDR1 MDHEN, CDR2 SYDVKM. The trim removed 5 bases at V and 2 bases at J, leaving 5 bases unmatched. The CDR3 has 15 amino acids. The CDR3: CASSPPTSAYNEQFF. DNA of the CDR3: TGTGCCAGCAGTCCGCCGACTAGCGCCTACAATGAGCAGTTCTTC.

The CDR3 is CASSPLSDRGDTIYF. Written as DNA, the CDR3 is TGTGCCAGCAGTCCCCTCTCGGACAGGGGTGACACCATATATTTT. The rearrangement links TRBV27 to TRBJ1-3; TRBD1 agrees at 9 bases. The length of the CDR3 is 15 residues. The junction had 10 bases not matched to a gene; V was cut back by 5 bases and J by 8 bases. CDR1 MNHEY and CDR2 SMNVEV come from the germline V gene (reference sequence).

V gene TRBV6-5 combines with J gene TRBJ2-3, with D unclear. The germline V gene has CDR1 MNHEY and CDR2 SVGAGI. The length of the CDR3 is 16 residues. The ends were cut back, 1 base at V and 2 bases at J, with 13 bases in the middle. Here the CDR3 DNA reads TGTGCCAGCAGTTACTTGTCCAGCACACACACAGATACGCAGTATTTT. This gives the protein CASSYLSSTHTDTQYF.

The rearrangement joins TRBV9 to TRBJ1-4; possible D gene TRBD1, 6 bases. The ends were cut back, 2 bases at V and 2 bases at J, with 16 bases in the middle. This CDR3 is built from 17 residues. CDR1 SGDLS and CDR2 YYNGEE come from the germline V gene. Written as DNA, the CDR3 is TGTGCCAGCAGCGTCGGGCCTACAGGGTCGACTAATGAAAAACTGTTTTTT. Translating it yields CASSVGPTGSTNEKLFF.

The chain employs TRBV7-9 and TRBJ2-1; the match to TRBD2 covers 11 bases. In germline, CDR1 is SEHNR, CDR2 FQNEAQ (reference sequence). J was trimmed by 3 bases and V by 5 bases; bases with no gene match: 6. This CDR3 is built from 16 residues. The CDR3 DNA sequence: TGTGCCAGCAGCACACCGGGACTAGCGGTCTACAATGAGCAGTTCTTC. This codes for CASSTPGLAVYNEQFF.

This chain links TRBV19 with TRBJ1-1; D gene uncertain. Germline V lookup: CDR1 LNHDA, CDR2 SQIVND (reference sequence). The CDR3 totals 13 residues. Deletions cut 4 bases from V and 4 bases from J, with 10 bases between. The CDR3 sequence: CASSTDRGTEAFF. CDR3 DNA: TGTGCCAGTAGTACGGACCGGGGCACTGAAGCTTTCTTT.

The chain has TRBV5-1 and TRBJ1-1, with TRBD1 matching over 7 bases. V lost 5 bases to trimming and J lost 7 bases; unmatched junction nucleotides: 5. The CDR3 is made up of 12 amino acids. CDR1 is SGHRS and CDR2 is YFSETQ in the germline V gene. The CDR3 spells CASSQDRDEAFF. In nucleotides, the CDR3 is TGCGCCAGCAGTCAAGACAGGGATGAAGCTTTCTTT.

This sequence joins TRBV9 and TRBJ2-7; no clear D gene. The germline V gene encodes CDR1 SGDLS and CDR2 YYNGEE. V shed 1 base and J shed 6 bases, with 14 bases lying between them. The CDR3 is 14 amino acids. Here the CDR3 reads CASSVKGRSIEQYF. The CDR3 region has the DNA TGTGCCAGCAGCGTAAAAGGCAGATCGATCGAGCAGTACTTC.

V is TRBV19 and J is TRBJ2-2; 16 nucleotides line up with TRBD2. V shed 8 bases and J 1 base; nucleotides not matched to a gene: 13. This CDR3 is 20 amino acids long. In germline, CDR1 is LNHDA, CDR2 SQIVND (reference sequence). The CDR3 DNA reads TGTGCCAGTGCCACGTGGGGACTAGCGGGAGGGAGTTGGAACACCGGGGAGCTGTTTTTT. It yields the protein CASATWGLAGGSWNTGELFF.

The chain employs TRBV7-9 and TRBJ1-4; possible D gene TRBD1, 5 bases. CDR3 length: 12 amino acids. Germline CDR1 SEHNR, CDR2 FQNEAQ (reference sequence). Between the trimmed V and J ends, which lost 5 bases and 13 bases, there was a span of 14 bases. The CDR3 reads CASSRGTAALFF. As DNA, the CDR3 is TGTGCCAGCAGCCGAGGGACGGCGGCACTGTTTTTT.

V usage is TRBV7-8 and J usage is TRBJ2-7; TRBD1 is a possible D gene (6 bases). The CDR3 is 14 residues long. Germline V lookup: CDR1 SGHVS, CDR2 FQNEAQ. Trimming shortened V by 5 bases and J by 2 bases, and 13 bases separated the two germline ends. The CDR3 coding sequence is TGTGCCAGCAGCCCCCAGGGGAACCCCTACGAGCAGTACTTC. Its protein product is CASSPQGNPYEQYF.

CDR3 bases: TGTGCCAGCAGCACTCCCGGGACTAGCGGTCCAAGGAGGACAGATACGCAGTATTTT. It translates to CASSTPGTSGPRRTDTQYF. The chain combines TRBV5-5 with TRBJ2-3; 11 bases are a match to TRBD2. The CDR3 has 19 amino acids. Trimming at V came to 4 bases and at J to 3 bases, leaving 16 bases not matched to a gene. Germline V CDR1 and CDR2: SGHKS, YYEKEE (reference sequence).

The chain links TRBV28 to TRBJ2-7; 10 nucleotides line up with TRBD2. CDR3 length equals 12 residues. The germline V gene has CDR1 MDHEN and CDR2 SYDVKM. Unmatched junction bases numbered 3, after V lost 6 bases and J lost 7 bases. CDR3 DNA sequence: TGTGCCAGCAGCCTGGGACTAGCGGAGCAGTACTTC. Its protein is CASSLGLAEQYF. Full variable domain (outside the CDR3, taken from reference TRBV28 and TRBJ2-7): DVKVTQSSRYLVKRTGEKVFLECVQDMDHENMFWYRQDPGLGLRLIYFSYDVKMKEKGDIPEGYSVSREKKERFSLILESASTNQTSMYLCASSLGLAEQYFGPGTRLTVT.

The V call is TRBV5-1, the J call TRBJ2-3; no clear D gene. V shed 3 bases and J shed 6 bases, with 8 bases lying between them. Germline V gives CDR1 SGHRS, CDR2 YFSETQ. CDR3 length: 12 amino acids. CDR3 DNA sequence: TGCGCCAGCAGCTCGACCCTGGATACGCAGTATTTT. It codes for CASSSTLDTQYF. Filled out from reference TRBV5-1 and TRBJ2-3, the complete variable domain reads KAGVTQTPRYLIKTRGQQVTLSCSPISGHRSVSWYQQTPGQGLQFLFEYFSETQRNKGNFPGRFSGRQFSNSRSEMNVSTLELGDSALYLCASSSTLDTQYFGPGTRLTVL.

This sequence joins TRBV7-3 and TRBJ2-1, with 10 bases that match TRBD2. The CDR3 is 16 residues long. The junction had 10 bases not matched to a gene; V was cut back by 5 bases and J by 6 bases. CDR1 is SGHTA, CDR2 FQGTGA, per germline. The CDR3 nucleotides read TGTGCCAGCAGCCTCGTTTCGACTAGCGGGCTCAATGAGCAGTTCTTC. Its protein is CASSLVSTSGLNEQFF. The full variable domain, rest sourced from reference TRBV7-3 and TRBJ2-1, is GAGVSQTPSNKVTEKGKYVELRCDPISGHTALYWYRQSLGQGPEFLIYFQGTGAADDSGLPNDRFFAVRPEGSVSTLKIQRTERGDSAVYLCASSLVSTSGLNEQFFGPGTRLTVL.

The CDR3 bases are TGCGCCAGCAGCACGGGACAGGGGATAAGGACCGGGGAGCTGTTTTTT. It encodes CASSTGQGIRTGELFF. This chain uses TRBV5-1 with TRBJ2-2; 10 nucleotides match TRBD1. The CDR3 runs 16 residues. The trim removed 4 bases at V and 5 bases at J, leaving 8 bases unmatched. CDR1 is SGHRS and CDR2 is YFSETQ in the germline V gene.

V usage is TRBV28 and J usage is TRBJ2-3, with D hard to call. CDR1 and CDR2 from the germline V gene are MDHEN and SYDVKM. CDR3 size: 13 residues. With 3 bases removed from V and 4 bases from J, the gap between germline ends came to 8 bases. CDR3 in DNA: TGTGCCAGCAGTTTTCACCACGCAGATACGCAGTATTTT. Residues: CASSFHHADTQYF.

V is TRBV18 and J is TRBJ2-5; 12 nucleotides match TRBD2. The V gene's germline CDR1 is KGHSH and CDR2 LQKENI. CDR3 size: 15 residues. V shed 3 bases and J 3 bases; nucleotides not matched to a gene: 2. This CDR3 reads CASSPGLAGEETQYF. The CDR3, as DNA: TGTGCCAGCTCACCGGGACTAGCGGGTGAAGAGACCCAGTACTTC.

V and J are TRBV4-1 and TRBJ2-2, with 11 bases fitting TRBD1. CDR1 and CDR2 (germline): MGHRA, YSYEKL. CDR3 length equals 16 residues. V gave up 5 bases and J gave up 6 bases; unmatched junction bases: 8. The CDR3 DNA sequence: TGCGCCAGCAGCGCAGGACAGGGGGCCTATTCCGGGGAGCTGTTTTTT. It is translated as CASSAGQGAYSGELFF.

The chain has TRBV6-5 and TRBJ2-5; 7 bases are shared with TRBD2. V lost 10 bases, J lost 4 bases, and 9 bases stayed unmatched. The CDR3 loop spans 13 amino acids. CDR1 is MNHEY, CDR2 SVGAGI, per germline. The DNA for the CDR3 is TGTGCCATCAAAAGACTAGCCTCAGAGACCCAGTACTTC. Protein sequence: CAIKRLASETQYF.

CDR3 nucleotide sequence: TGTGCCAGCAGTTTAGAGGGGCGCCACTATGGCTACACCTTC. Translation: CASSLEGRHYGYTF. The chain combines TRBV28 with TRBJ1-2; possibly TRBD1 for D (5 bases). The CDR3 consists of 14 residues. Trimming left V 2 bases short and J 3 bases short, with 10 bases between. The germline V gene has CDR1 MDHEN and CDR2 SYDVKM.

This clone has a single count. This chain joins TRBV2 and TRBJ2-6; D is unclear. This CDR3 has 14 amino acids. Trimming removed 8 bases from V and 2 bases from J, with 10 bases in between. The germline gives CDR1 SNHLY, CDR2 FYNNEI. The CDR3 DNA follows: TGTGCCAGCGGACGGAGACCTGGGGCCAACGTCCTGACTTTC. It yields the protein CASGRRPGANVLTF. Full variable domain (outside the CDR3, taken from reference TRBV2 and TRBJ2-6): EPEVTQTPSHQVTQMGQEVILRCVPISNHLYFYWYRQILGQKVEFLVSFYNNEISEKSEIFDDQFSVERPDGSNFTLKIRSTKLEDSAMYFCASGRRPGANVLTFGAGSRLTVL.

V gene TRBV7-9 combines with J gene TRBJ1-3, with D possibly being TRBD1 (6 bases). Germline CDR1 reads SEHNR; CDR2 reads FQNEAQ (reference sequence). The germline V and J ends were trimmed by 6 bases and 0 bases, with 15 bases remaining between them. This CDR3 has 16 residues. CDR3 nucleotide sequence: TGTGCCAGCAGTTTCGACAGGTCCTTCTCTGGAAACACCATATATTTT. Amino acid sequence: CASSFDRSFSGNTIYF.

V usage is TRBV28 and J usage is TRBJ2-6; 7 bases align to TRBD1. J was trimmed by 1 base and V by 5 bases; bases with no gene match: 5. CDR3 size: 16 residues. Germline-derived CDR1 and CDR2 are MDHEN and SYDVKM. Here the CDR3 DNA reads TGTGCCAGCAGTATCCACAGGGGTTCTGGGGCCAACGTCCTGACTTTC. This codes for CASSIHRGSGANVLTF.

V is TRBV6-1 and J is TRBJ1-2; D perhaps matches TRBD1 (5 bases). V was pared by 7 bases and J by 4 bases, with 10 bases between. The CDR3 consists of 12 residues. The germline gives CDR1 MNHNS, CDR2 SASEGT. CDR3 sequence: CASKRGSYGYTF. The CDR3 DNA reads as TGTGCCAGCAAAAGGGGAAGCTATGGCTACACCTTC.

The rearrangement joins TRBV4-2 to TRBJ1-5; 9 nucleotides align to TRBD1. The CDR3 length is 14 residues. The germline V gene has CDR1 LGHNA and CDR2 YNFKEQ. J was trimmed by 2 bases and V by 4 bases; bases with no gene match: 0. CDR3 sequence reads: CASSRDRGNQPQHF. The CDR3 DNA follows: TGTGCCAGCAGCCGGGACAGGGGCAATCAGCCCCAGCATTTT.